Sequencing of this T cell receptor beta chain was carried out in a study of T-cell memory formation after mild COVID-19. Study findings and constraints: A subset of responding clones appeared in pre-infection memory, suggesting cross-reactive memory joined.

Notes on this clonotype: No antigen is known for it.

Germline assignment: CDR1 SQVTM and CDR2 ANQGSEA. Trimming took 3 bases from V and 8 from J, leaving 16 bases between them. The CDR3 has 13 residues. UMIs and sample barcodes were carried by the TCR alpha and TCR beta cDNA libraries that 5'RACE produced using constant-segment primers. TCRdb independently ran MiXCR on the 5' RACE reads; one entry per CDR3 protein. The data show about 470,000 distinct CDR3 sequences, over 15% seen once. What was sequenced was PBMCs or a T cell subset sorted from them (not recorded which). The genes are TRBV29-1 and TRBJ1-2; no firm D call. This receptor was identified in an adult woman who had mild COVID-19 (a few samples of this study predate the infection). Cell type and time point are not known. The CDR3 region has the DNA TGCAGCGTTGACCACGGTGGAGGGAACGGCTACACCTTC. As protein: CSVDHGGGNGYTF. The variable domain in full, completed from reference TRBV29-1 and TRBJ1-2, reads SAVISQKPSRDICQRGTSLTIQCQVDSQVTMMFWYRQQPGQSLTLIATANQGSEATYESGFVIDKFPISRPNLTFSTLTVSNMSPEDSSIYLCSVDHGGGNGYTFGSGTRLTVV.